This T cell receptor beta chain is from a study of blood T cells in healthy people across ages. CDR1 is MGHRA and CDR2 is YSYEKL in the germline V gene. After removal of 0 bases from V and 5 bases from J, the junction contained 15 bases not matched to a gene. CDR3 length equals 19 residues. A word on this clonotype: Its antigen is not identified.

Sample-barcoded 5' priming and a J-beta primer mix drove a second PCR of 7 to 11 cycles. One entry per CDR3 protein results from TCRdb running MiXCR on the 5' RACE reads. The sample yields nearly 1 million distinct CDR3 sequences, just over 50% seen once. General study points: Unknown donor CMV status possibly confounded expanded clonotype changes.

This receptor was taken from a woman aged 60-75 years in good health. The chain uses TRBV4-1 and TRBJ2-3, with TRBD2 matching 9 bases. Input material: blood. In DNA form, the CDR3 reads TGCGCCAGCAGCCAAGAGTCATCCCCCCCTAGCGGGACGGTAGATACGCAGTATTTT. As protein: CASSQESSPPSGTVDTQYF.